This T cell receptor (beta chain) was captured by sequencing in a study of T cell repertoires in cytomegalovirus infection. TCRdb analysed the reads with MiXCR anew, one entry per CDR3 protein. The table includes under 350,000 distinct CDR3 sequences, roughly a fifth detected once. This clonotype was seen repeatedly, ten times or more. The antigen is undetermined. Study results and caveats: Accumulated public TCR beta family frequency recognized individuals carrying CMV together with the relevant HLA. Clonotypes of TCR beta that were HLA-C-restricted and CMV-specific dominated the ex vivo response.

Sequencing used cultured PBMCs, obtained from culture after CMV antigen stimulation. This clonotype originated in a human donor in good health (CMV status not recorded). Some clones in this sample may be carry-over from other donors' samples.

The CDR3 here is CASSSPLRPEGNPYQQYF. In DNA form, the CDR3 reads TGTGCCAGCAGTTCACCCTTACGCCCCGAAGGGAATCCGTACCAGCAGTACTTC. The rearrangement links TRBV28 to TRBJ2-7; no definite D call. Germline CDR1 is MDHEN and CDR2 is SYDVKM. V shed 4 bases and J shed 8 bases, with 30 bases lying between them. The CDR3 runs to 18 residues.